This T cell receptor beta chain was documented in a study of shared clonotypes between healthy human individuals. General study findings and limits: Compared with clonotypes that all four donors shared, non-shared clonotypes had lower generation probabilities.

About this clone: What it binds is unknown.

Caucasian adults residing in Nashville, Tennessee made up all the donors. Generated by immunoSEQ multiplex PCR, the TCRdb table keeps only in-frame clones and is missing some. Found here are roughly 1 million clones, around four fifths of them singletons; the top ten hold 1.4% to 1.5%. The sequence was collected from a man between 18 and 29 years old in good health. The material sequenced was memory CD4+ T cells sorted from blood. Stated subset: CD45RA-negative fraction.

The CDR3 DNA is TGTGCCAGCAGGCGGACTAGCGACACCGGGGAGCTGTTTTTT. Encoded protein: CASRRTSDTGELFF. The chain is built from TRBV6-1 and TRBJ2-2; 9 bases are shared with TRBD2. V was clipped by 6 bases and J by 3 bases; unmatched bases: 2. This CDR3 is built from 14 residues. Germline CDR1 and CDR2: MNHNS and SASEGT.